Below are 10 T cell receptor beta chains sequenced from a single sample in a study of cytomegalovirus exposure and HLA in healthy donors (dated by TCRdb to 2016 to 2017). The protocol used for the library was the immunoSEQ multiplex PCR assay. For the multiplex PCR, a mixture combining 60 forward primers for TCR Vbeta segments and 13 reverse primers for TCR Jbeta segments was used. The clones in this table, taken by TCRdb from immuneACCESS, are in-frame only. Not every clone is retained; where verified, under half of the shortfall comes from an unresolved V gene, and the cause of the rest is unknown. The sample table records over 45,000 clones; around 82% of these occur just once. About 2.5% of the sample belongs to the ten largest clones. Sequences were obtained from PBMCs. The receptors originated from a boy younger than 18 in good health and CMV-seropositive.

This clone came up a few times. This chain uses TRBV6-4 with TRBJ2-1, with D perhaps TRBD2 (6 bases). Deletions cut 4 bases from V and 5 bases from J, with 12 bases between. From germline, CDR1 is MRHNA and CDR2 SNTAGT. This CDR3 has 14 residues. The CDR3 nucleotides read TGTGCCAGCAGTGTCGGGACTTCCAACAATGAGCAGTTCTTC. Residues: CASSVGTSNNEQFF.

The V and J genes are TRBV7-9 and TRBJ1-3; D not certain. Trimming shortened V by 0 bases and J by 0 bases, and 3 bases separated the two germline ends. This CDR3 is built from 14 residues. The germline CDR1 and CDR2 sequences are SEHNR and FQNEAQ (reference sequence). The CDR3 loop reads CASSLANSGNTIYF. The DNA for the CDR3 is TGTGCCAGCAGCTTAGCCAACTCTGGAAACACCATATATTTT. The full variable domain, rest sourced from reference TRBV7-9 and TRBJ1-3, is DTGVSQNPRHKITKRGQNVTFRCDPISEHNRLYWYRQTLGQGPEFLTYFQNEAQLEKSRLLSDRFSAERPKGSFSTLEIQRTEQGDSAMYLCASSLANSGNTIYFGEGSWLTVV.

J is TRBJ1-2 and V is TRBV7-2, with 11 bases matching TRBD1. Trimming at V came to 5 bases and at J to 8 bases, leaving 4 bases not matched to a gene. The CDR3 consists of 13 residues. Per germline, CDR1 SGHTA and CDR2 FQGNSA. CDR3 coding DNA: TGTGCCAGCAGCCAGGGACAGGGGGAAGGCTACACCTTC. This encodes CASSQGQGEGYTF. Filled out from reference TRBV7-2 and TRBJ1-2, the complete variable domain reads GAGVSQSPSNKVTEKGKDVELRCDPISGHTALYWYRQSLGQGLEFLIYFQGNSAPDKSGLPSDRFSAERTGGSVSTLTIQRTQQEDSAVYLCASSQGQGEGYTFGSGTRLTVV.

The chain carries TRBV19 and TRBJ2-3; 9 nucleotides agree with TRBD2. V lost 3 bases, J lost 4 bases, and 5 bases stayed unmatched. The CDR3 has 15 amino acids. CDR1 is LNHDA, CDR2 SQIVND, per germline (reference sequence). The CDR3 is CASSIAGGQADTQYF. As DNA, the CDR3 is TGTGCCAGTAGTATTGCGGGGGGGCAGGCAGATACGCAGTATTTT.

This clone came up a few times. The chain is built from TRBV19 and TRBJ2-1; D possibly corresponds to TRBD1 (6 bases). From germline, CDR1 is LNHDA and CDR2 SQIVND (reference sequence). This CDR3 contains 15 residues. Trimming removed 2 bases from V and 8 bases from J, with 16 bases in between. Here the CDR3 DNA reads TGTGCCAGTAGTATAAACAGGGCGGTACTGGATGAGCAGTTCTTC. This codes for CASSINRAVLDEQFF.

This sequence joins TRBV6-6 and TRBJ2-5; 7 positions agree with TRBD2. There are 16 residues in the CDR3. Germline-derived CDR1 and CDR2 are MNHNY and SVGAGI (reference sequence). J was trimmed by 5 bases and V by 6 bases; bases with no gene match: 15. This chain's CDR3 is CASRAPGRGNGETQYF. For the CDR3, the DNA is TGTGCCAGCAGGGCACCGGGGCGGGGGAACGGGGAGACCCAGTACTTC.

The chain uses TRBV18 and TRBJ1-1; the D gene is possibly TRBD1 (5 bases). V was shortened by 3 bases and J by 0 bases, with 11 bases between the two germline ends. From germline, CDR1 is KGHSH and CDR2 LQKENI. This CDR3 contains 15 residues. The CDR3, as DNA: TGTGCCAGCTCACCGGAGGGACGGGTGAACACTGAAGCTTTCTTT. It encodes CASSPEGRVNTEAFF. Drawing the rest from reference TRBV18 and TRBJ1-1, the complete variable domain is NAGVMQNPRHLVRRRGQEARLRCSPMKGHSHVYWYRQLPEEGLKFMVYLQKENIIDESGMPKERFSAEFPKEGPSILRIQQVVRGDSAAYFCASSPEGRVNTEAFFGQGTRLTVV.

Concerning this clone itself: The junction differs from germline at one of its ends, possibly a read error. V is TRBV5-1 and J is TRBJ2-3; D might be TRBD2 (5 bases). The V gene's germline CDR1 is SGHRS and CDR2 YFSETQ. The length of the CDR3 is 11 residues. The CDR3 DNA reads TGCTCCAGCAGAGGGTCGGGGACGCAGTATTTT. Translated, it gives CSSRGSGTQYF.

The CDR3 DNA is TGTGCCAGCAGCGTTGAGGACAGGCCTTGGGGAACTAACTATGGCTACACCTTC. Encoded protein: CASSVEDRPWGTNYGYTF. The rearrangement uses TRBV9 and TRBJ1-2; 7 nucleotides agree with TRBD1. Germline CDR1 SGDLS, CDR2 YYNGEE. This CDR3 is 18 amino acids long. V shed 2 bases and J 0 bases; nucleotides not matched to a gene: 13.

This rearrangement joins TRBV29-1 to TRBJ2-3; a weak D match, TRBD2 (6 bases). The germline V gene encodes CDR1 SQVTM and CDR2 ANQGSEA. V was pared by 7 bases and J by 0 bases, with 17 bases between. The CDR3 spans 15 residues. CDR3 sequence: CSARGSAASTDTQYF. Here the CDR3 DNA reads TGCAGCGCCCGGGGGTCGGCGGCAAGCACAGATACGCAGTATTTT.